Listed here are 23 T cell receptor beta chains from one sample, sequenced in a study of metastatic and nonmetastatic thyroid tumors. Patients underwent thyroid surgery, and none had received any treatment before it. TCRdb re-called clones from the PCR reads using MiXCR. This sample has tens of thousands of clones, with around 30% found just once. Sequencing input: tumor tissue. These receptors were taken from a female donor with papillary thyroid cancer or a benign thyroid nodule (not recorded which). Some clones in this sample may be carry-over from other donors' samples.

This clone was recorded at least ten times. The J gene is TRBJ2-1, the V gene TRBV7-2, with D perhaps matching TRBD2 (6 bases). Between the trimmed V and J ends, which lost 3 bases and 8 bases, there was a span of 14 bases. The V gene's germline CDR1 is SGHTA and CDR2 FQGNSA. CDR3 length: 14 amino acids. For the CDR3, the DNA is TGTGCCAGCAGCTTCATAACTAGCCGGCATGAGCAGTTCTTC. This gives the protein CASSFITSRHEQFF.

This clone is deemed medium-sized. The V gene is TRBV13, the J gene TRBJ2-2; D gene uncertain. The V end lost 0 bases, the J end lost 8 bases, and 7 bases lay between the germline ends. CDR1 and CDR2 from the germline V gene are PRHDT and FYEKMQ (reference sequence). The CDR3 spans 13 residues. CDR3 protein: CASSLGTWGELFF. The CDR3 region has the DNA TGTGCCAGCAGCTTAGGGACTTGGGGGGAGCTGTTTTTT.

The table lists this clone with many counts. The chain links TRBV19 to TRBJ2-3; D gene unclear. The CDR3 consists of 16 residues. Germline-derived CDR1 and CDR2 are LNHDA and SQIVND (reference sequence). V was cut by 3 bases and J by 0 bases, with 13 bases left in between. The CDR3 loop reads CASSISAPSSTDTQYF. The CDR3 DNA follows: TGTGCCAGTAGTATTTCGGCGCCCTCTAGCACAGATACGCAGTATTTT. The variable domain in full, completed from reference TRBV19 and TRBJ2-3, reads DGGITQSPKYLFRKEGQNVTLSCEQNLNHDAMYWYRQDPGQGLRLIYYSQIVNDFQKGDIAEGYSVSREKKESFPLTVTSAQKNPTAFYLCASSISAPSSTDTQYFGPGTRLTVL.

Relative to its sample, this clone is medium-sized. The V call is TRBV7-3, the J call TRBJ2-3; D unclear. Between the trimmed V and J ends, which lost 2 bases and 1 base, there was a span of 1 base. The germline V gene encodes CDR1 SGHTA and CDR2 FQGTGA. This CDR3 is 12 amino acids long. The CDR3 sequence: CASSLGTDTQYF. The CDR3 DNA reads as TGTGCCAGCAGCTTAGGCACAGATACGCAGTATTTT. The full variable domain, in which reference TRBV7-3 and TRBJ2-3 provide the parts outside the CDR3, is GAGVSQTPSNKVTEKGKYVELRCDPISGHTALYWYRQSLGQGPEFLIYFQGTGAADDSGLPNDRFFAVRPEGSVSTLKIQRTERGDSAVYLCASSLGTDTQYFGPGTRLTVL.

This clone appeared many times. The CDR3, as DNA: TGCGCCAGCAGCCCCCAAGTCCGCGGGGACAATGAGCAGTTCTTC. Translating it yields CASSPQVRGDNEQFF. The rearrangement links TRBV5-1 to TRBJ2-1; D might be TRBD2 (6 bases). The germline V gene encodes CDR1 SGHRS and CDR2 YFSETQ. The CDR3 covers 15 residues. Trimming shortened V by 4 bases and J by 5 bases, and 16 bases separated the two germline ends.

The sample holds many counts of this clone. The chain uses TRBV11-1 and TRBJ1-3, with D maybe TRBD1 (5 bases). Germline V CDR1 and CDR2: SGHAT, FQDESV (reference sequence). The CDR3 is 16 residues long. Trimming cost V 0 bases and J 9 bases, with 18 bases left between them. CDR3 region: CASSLARGSGFSTIYF. Here the CDR3 DNA reads TGTGCCAGCAGCTTAGCGCGGGGCAGCGGATTCAGCACCATATATTTT.

This clone was recorded at least ten times. V usage is TRBV7-2 and J usage is TRBJ2-3, with D tentatively TRBD1 (5 bases). The V gene lost 3 bases and the J gene lost 2 bases, with 12 bases spanning the gap. Germline-derived CDR1 and CDR2 are SGHTA and FQGNSA. The CDR3 is 15 amino acids. The CDR3 spells CASSFRAQSTDTQYF. The CDR3 DNA sequence: TGTGCCAGCAGCTTCAGGGCGCAATCCACAGATACGCAGTATTTT.

V and J are TRBV9 and TRBJ2-1; TRBD2 matches 14 bases. The germline gives CDR1 SGDLS, CDR2 YYNGEE. V trimming: 7 bases; J trimming: 7 bases; junction bases outside the gene matches: 10. The CDR3 totals 16 residues. CDR3 amino acids: CASGTSGSPRGNEQFF. The DNA for the CDR3 is TGTGCCAGCGGGACTAGCGGGAGTCCGAGGGGTAATGAGCAGTTCTTC. The full variable domain, in which reference TRBV9 and TRBJ2-1 provide the parts outside the CDR3, is DSGVTQTPKHLITATGQRVTLRCSPRSGDLSVYWYQQSLDQGLQFLIQYYNGEERAKGNILERFSAQQFPDLHSELNLSSLELGDSALYFCASGTSGSPRGNEQFFGPGTRLTVL.

The chain employs TRBV11-2 and TRBJ2-1, with 10 bases aligning to TRBD1. V lost 5 bases to trimming and J lost 7 bases; unmatched junction nucleotides: 8. The germline gives CDR1 SGHAT, CDR2 FQNNGV. This CDR3 comprises 15 residues. In DNA, the CDR3 is TGTGCCAGCAGCCCGGACAGGGGGGGGAGGAATGAGCAGTTCTTC. This codes for CASSPDRGGRNEQFF.

This clone was observed at least ten times. This rearrangement joins TRBV6-4 to TRBJ2-2, with D maybe TRBD1 (5 bases). This CDR3 spans 14 amino acids. V was cut by 2 bases and J by 7 bases, with 11 bases left in between. Germline CDR1 MRHNA, CDR2 SNTAGT. The CDR3 coding sequence is TGTGCCAGCAGTGACGCCAGGGTCGGCGGGGAGCTGTTTTTT. Amino acids: CASSDARVGGELFF.

A few counts support this clone. V is TRBV18 and J is TRBJ1-4; the match to TRBD1 covers 8 bases. Germline loops: CDR1 KGHSH, CDR2 LQKENI. V lost 1 base, J lost 3 bases, and 4 bases stayed unmatched. The CDR3 sequence is 16 residues long. The CDR3 here is CASSPLLQGANEKLFF. The CDR3 coding sequence is TGTGCCAGCTCACCACTTTTACAGGGGGCTAATGAAAAACTGTTTTTT.

This clone was found many times. V gene TRBV15 combines with J gene TRBJ1-6; D is unclear. The V end was cut by 5 bases, the J end by 6 bases, with 14 bases between. In germline, CDR1 is LNHNV, CDR2 YYDKDF (reference sequence). The CDR3 runs to 15 residues. The CDR3 region is CATSATPPSNSPLHF. The CDR3 DNA reads as TGTGCCACCAGCGCGACGCCCCCATCTAATTCACCCCTCCACTTT.

This clone was seen at least ten times. The rearrangement uses TRBV19 and TRBJ2-5, with TRBD2 matching over 9 bases. Germline CDR1 LNHDA, CDR2 SQIVND (reference sequence). The ends lost 6 bases at V and 5 bases at J; junction bases unmatched: 10. The CDR3 totals 15 residues. CDR3 in amino acids: CASRSGRGGVETQYF. CDR3 DNA: TGTGCCAGTAGGTCAGGGCGGGGGGGCGTGGAGACCCAGTACTTC.

This chain uses TRBV6-1 with TRBJ2-5, with 16 bases identical to TRBD2. The CDR3 has 17 amino acids. Germline CDR1 is MNHNS and CDR2 is SASEGT. With 6 bases clipped from V and 8 bases from J, the junction kept 12 bases outside the gene matches. The CDR3 coding sequence is TGTGCCAGCAGAGGGACTAGCGGGGGGGCCTCATGGGATACCCAGTACTTC. The encoded protein is CASRGTSGGASWDTQYF.

This clone was recorded many times. The chain employs TRBV2 and TRBJ1-5; the match to TRBD1 covers 7 bases. CDR1 and CDR2 (germline): SNHLY, FYNNEI. V trimming: 6 bases; J trimming: 0 bases; junction bases outside the gene matches: 11. CDR3 size: 17 residues. CDR3 sequence (DNA): TGTGCCAGCAGGAGAAAAGGACAGGCGGATAGCAATCAGCCCCAGCATTTT. Translating gives CASRRKGQADSNQPQHF.

This clone was seen ten or more times. This rearrangement joins TRBV2 to TRBJ1-1; D remains ambiguous. Germline CDR1 is SNHLY and CDR2 is FYNNEI. Between the trimmed V and J ends, which lost 5 bases and 7 bases, there was a span of 14 bases. The CDR3 has 13 amino acids. CDR3 amino acids: CASSLEPPIEAFF. The CDR3 DNA reads as TGTGCCAGCAGTCTCGAGCCACCGATTGAAGCTTTCTTT.

This rearrangement joins TRBV11-1 to TRBJ2-1; no definite D call. There are 12 residues in the CDR3. Per germline, CDR1 SGHAT and CDR2 FQDESV (reference sequence). V lost 6 bases and J lost 9, with 12 bases in between. CDR3 protein: CASRRSWVEQFF. The CDR3 bases are TGTGCCAGCAGGCGGTCGTGGGTTGAGCAGTTCTTC.

The table lists this clone with a few counts. This chain connects TRBV6-1 to TRBJ2-7; weak D call: TRBD2 (6 bases). Trimming took off 3 bases at V and 0 bases at J, with 18 bases between the two ends. Germline V gene sequence: CDR1 MNHNS, CDR2 SASEGT. CDR3 length: 17 amino acids. In DNA, the CDR3 is TGTGCCAGCAGTGACCGAACTCTAGCGCCTTCCTCCTACGAGCAGTACTTC. This encodes CASSDRTLAPSSYEQYF.

Many counts were recorded for this clone. This chain joins TRBV5-4 and TRBJ2-7; 8 nucleotides line up with TRBD1. Germline V CDR1 and CDR2: SGHNT, YYREEE (reference sequence). This CDR3 is built from 14 residues. V lost 3 bases, J lost 2 bases, and 4 bases stayed unmatched. For the CDR3, the DNA is TGTGCCAGCAGCTGGGACAGGAATACCTACGAGCAGTACTTC. It is translated as CASSWDRNTYEQYF.

This clone has a count of ten or more. The chain joins TRBV12-3 or TRBV12-4 to TRBJ1-5; D perhaps matches TRBD1 (5 bases). The V and J ends lost 11 bases and 0 bases respectively, with 23 bases between them. This CDR3 contains 17 residues. CDR3 amino acids: CAEGAPRSQVSNQPQHF. The CDR3 coding sequence is TGTGCCGAAGGGGCCCCCCGTTCACAGGTTAGCAATCAGCCCCAGCATTTT.

This clone was counted once. The chain couples TRBV7-9 to TRBJ1-4; weak D call: TRBD1 (6 bases). Germline CDR1 SEHNR, CDR2 FQNEAQ (reference sequence). V gave up 3 bases and J gave up 5 bases, with 16 bases separating them. The CDR3 is 16 residues long. Here the CDR3 DNA reads TGTGCCAGCAGCTTTATCTGGGCAGGGGAAAATGAAAAACTGTTTTTT. Encoded protein: CASSFIWAGENEKLFF.

The chain joins TRBV11-1 to TRBJ2-1; weak D call: TRBD2 (5 bases). Germline V gene lookup returns CDR1 SGHAT and CDR2 FQDESV (reference sequence). The V gene lost 1 base and the J gene lost 12 bases, with 10 bases spanning the gap. The CDR3 is made up of 12 amino acids. This CDR3 reads CASSLVAAGQFF. The DNA for the CDR3 is TGTGCCAGCAGCTTAGTGGCCGCGGGGCAGTTCTTC. Drawing the rest from reference TRBV11-1 and TRBJ2-1, the complete variable domain is EAEVAQSPRYKITEKSQAVAFWCDPISGHATLYWYRQILGQGPELLVQFQDESVVDDSQLPKDRFSAERLKGVDSTLKIQPAELGDSAMYLCASSLVAAGQFFGPGTRLTVL.

This clone was counted a few times. A much larger clone sits a single nucleotide away, making a read error possible. The rearrangement links TRBV15 to TRBJ1-2, with TRBD1 identical over 7 bases. This CDR3 is built from 14 residues. With V trimmed by 9 bases and J by 5 bases, 12 bases remained unmatched. Germline V lookup: CDR1 LNHNV, CDR2 YYDKDF (reference sequence). CDR3 coding DNA: TGTGCCACTAGCGACCTGGACAGGTTTTATGGCTACACCTTC. Its translation: CATSDLDRFYGYTF.